This T cell receptor (beta chain) comes out of a study of blood T cell repertoires in COVID-19. Whole-study context: Specimens from acute and convalescent COVID-19 originated in the United States, Italy and Spain.

In the authors' workflow: Estimation of nucleated cell counts was performed using reference gene primer amplification. Repertoires were generated with immunoSEQ multiplex PCR, while TCRdb's copy carries only in-frame clones and drops some. V, J and clone size reflect that table, while D and trimming were determined from the DNA. The table lists some 62,000 clones, roughly 88% of them singletons, with 4.7% in the top ten. This CDR3 is 16 amino acids long. Germline CDR1 is SGHDT and CDR2 is YYEEEE. The V gene lost 3 bases and the J gene lost 5 bases, with 20 bases spanning the gap. J is TRBJ2-5 and V is TRBV5-6, with a possible D match to TRBD1 (6 bases). Sequences were obtained from peripheral blood. The receptor's source is a human donor in a cohort sampled during active COVID-19. The CDR3 DNA sequence: TGTGCCAGCAGCTCACCTATGGGGCAGGGGTACGAGACCCAGTACTTC. The encoded protein is CASSSPMGQGYETQYF.